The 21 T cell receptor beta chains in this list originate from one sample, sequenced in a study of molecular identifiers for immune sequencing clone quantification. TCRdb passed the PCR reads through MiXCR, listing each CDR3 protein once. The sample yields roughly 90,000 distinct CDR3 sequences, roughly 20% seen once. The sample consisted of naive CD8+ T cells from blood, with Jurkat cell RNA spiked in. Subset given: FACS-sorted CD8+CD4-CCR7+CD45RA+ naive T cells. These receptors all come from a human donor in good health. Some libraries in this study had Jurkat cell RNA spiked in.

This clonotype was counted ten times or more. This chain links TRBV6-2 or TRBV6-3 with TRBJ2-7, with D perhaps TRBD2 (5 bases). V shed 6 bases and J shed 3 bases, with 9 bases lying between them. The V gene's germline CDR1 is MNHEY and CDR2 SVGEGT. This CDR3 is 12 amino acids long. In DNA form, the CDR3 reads TGTGCCAGCAGCTACGGGATCTACGAGCAGTACTTC. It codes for CASSYGIYEQYF.

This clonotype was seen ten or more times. CDR3 DNA: TGCGCCAGCAGCTTTACCGGGACAGGAGGAACCGGGGAGCTGTTTTTT. Its translation: CASSFTGTGGTGELFF. The rearrangement joins TRBV5-1 to TRBJ2-2; 8 nucleotides align to TRBD1. This CDR3 region has 16 residues. The V gene's germline CDR1 is SGHRS and CDR2 YFSETQ. Trimming at V came to 2 bases and at J to 5 bases, leaving 8 bases not matched to a gene.

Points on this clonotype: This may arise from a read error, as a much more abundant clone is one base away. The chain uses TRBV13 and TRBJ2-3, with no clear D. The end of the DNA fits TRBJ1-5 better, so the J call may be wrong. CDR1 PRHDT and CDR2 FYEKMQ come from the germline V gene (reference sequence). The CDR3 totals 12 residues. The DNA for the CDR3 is TGTGCCAGCAGCTTAGTCACTAATACGCAGCATTTT. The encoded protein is CASSLVTNTQHF.

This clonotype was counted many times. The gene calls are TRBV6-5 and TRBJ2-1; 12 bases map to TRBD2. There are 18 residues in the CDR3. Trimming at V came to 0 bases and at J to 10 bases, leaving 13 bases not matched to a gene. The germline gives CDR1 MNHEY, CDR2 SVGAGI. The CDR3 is CASSYSGVRLAGAFEQFF. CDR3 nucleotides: TGTGCCAGCAGTTACTCCGGCGTTCGACTAGCGGGAGCTTTCGAGCAGTTCTTC.

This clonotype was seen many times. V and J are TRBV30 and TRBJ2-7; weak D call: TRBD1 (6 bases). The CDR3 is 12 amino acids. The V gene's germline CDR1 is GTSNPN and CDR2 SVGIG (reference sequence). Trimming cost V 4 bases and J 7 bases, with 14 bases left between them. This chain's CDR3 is CAWNGQQKEQYF. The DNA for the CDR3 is TGTGCCTGGAACGGACAGCAGAAGGAGCAGTACTTC.

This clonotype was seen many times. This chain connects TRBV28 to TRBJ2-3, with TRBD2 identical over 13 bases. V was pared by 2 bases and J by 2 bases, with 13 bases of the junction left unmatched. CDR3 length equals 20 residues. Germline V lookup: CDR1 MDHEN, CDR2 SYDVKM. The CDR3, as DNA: TGTGCCAGCAGTTTAGGCTGGACTAGCGGGAGAATATTGGACACAGATACGCAGTATTTT. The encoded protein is CASSLGWTSGRILDTDTQYF.

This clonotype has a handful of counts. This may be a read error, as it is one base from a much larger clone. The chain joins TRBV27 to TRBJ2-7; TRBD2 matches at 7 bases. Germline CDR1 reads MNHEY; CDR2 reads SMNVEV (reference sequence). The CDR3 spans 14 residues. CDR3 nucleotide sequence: TGTGCCAGCAGTTATGCGGGAGACTTGAGGGAGCAGCACTTC. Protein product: CASSYAGDLREQHF.

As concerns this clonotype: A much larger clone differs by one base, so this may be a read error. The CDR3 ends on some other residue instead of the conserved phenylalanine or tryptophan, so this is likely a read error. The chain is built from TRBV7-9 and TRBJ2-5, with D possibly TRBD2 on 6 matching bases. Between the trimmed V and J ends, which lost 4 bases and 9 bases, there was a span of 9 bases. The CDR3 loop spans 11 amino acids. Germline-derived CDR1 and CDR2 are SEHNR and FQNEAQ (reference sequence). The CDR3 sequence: CASSWEDSQYS. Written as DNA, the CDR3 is TGTGCCAGCAGCTGGGAGGATTCCCAGTACTCC.

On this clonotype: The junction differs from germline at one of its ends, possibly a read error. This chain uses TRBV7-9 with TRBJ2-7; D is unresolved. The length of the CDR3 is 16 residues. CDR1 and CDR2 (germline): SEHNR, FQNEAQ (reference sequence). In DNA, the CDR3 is TGTGCCTGCAGCCCTACCTTCGGTGTACAGCTCTACGAGCAGTACTTC. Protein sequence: CACSPTFGVQLYEQYF.

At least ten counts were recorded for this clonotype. The CDR3 coding sequence is TGTGCCAGCAGTTGGGGGGGATTCACCGGGGAGCTGTTTTTT. It encodes CASSWGGFTGELFF. The chain combines TRBV6-2 or TRBV6-3 with TRBJ2-2, with 7 bases aligning to TRBD2. Germline CDR1 reads MNHEY; CDR2 reads SVGEGT. There are 14 residues in the CDR3. The ends lost 4 bases at V and 4 bases at J; junction bases unmatched: 3.

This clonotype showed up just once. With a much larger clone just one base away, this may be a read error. The CDR3, as DNA: TGTGCCAGCAGCTCACTTAACCGGGTCTACGAGCAGTTCTTC. This sequence encodes CASSSLNRVYEQFF. The J gene is TRBJ2-7, the V gene TRBV12-3 or TRBV12-4, with D unresolved. The closer fit of TRBJ2-1 to the DNA end suggests the J call may be wrong. This CDR3 spans 14 amino acids.

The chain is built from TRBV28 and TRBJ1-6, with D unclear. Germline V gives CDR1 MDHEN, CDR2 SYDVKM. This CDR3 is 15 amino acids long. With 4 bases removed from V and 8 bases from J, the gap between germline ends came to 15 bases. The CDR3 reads CASSSRQTKYSPLHF. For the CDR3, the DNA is TGTGCCAGCAGTTCACGGCAGACCAAGTATTCACCCCTCCACTTT.

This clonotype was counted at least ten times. CDR3 DNA sequence: TGTGCCAGCAGCTTGTCGGCAGGGAAGTACTTC. The encoded protein is CASSLSAGKYF. V is TRBV11-2 and J is TRBJ2-7, with a tentative D call TRBD1 (5 bases). Germline V gene sequence: CDR1 SGHAT, CDR2 FQNNGV. Trimming removed 3 bases at V and 11 bases at J, with 11 bases between. The length of the CDR3 is 11 residues.

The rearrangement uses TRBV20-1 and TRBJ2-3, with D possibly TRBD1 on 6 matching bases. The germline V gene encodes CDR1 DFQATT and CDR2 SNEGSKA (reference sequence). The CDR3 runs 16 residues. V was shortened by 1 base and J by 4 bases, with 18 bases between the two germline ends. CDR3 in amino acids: CSARGWGHDLPDTQYF. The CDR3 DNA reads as TGCAGTGCTAGAGGGTGGGGGCACGATCTACCAGATACGCAGTATTTT.

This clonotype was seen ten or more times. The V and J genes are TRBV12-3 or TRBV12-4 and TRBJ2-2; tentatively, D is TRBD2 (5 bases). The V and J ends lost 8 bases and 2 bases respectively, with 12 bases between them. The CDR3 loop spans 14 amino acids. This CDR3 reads CASQTTLNTGELFF. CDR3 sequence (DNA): TGTGCCAGCCAGACTACCCTTAACACCGGGGAGCTGTTTTTT.

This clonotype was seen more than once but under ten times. The CDR3 DNA reads as TGTGCCAGCAGCCCGACTAGCGGGAGCCATAGCGGGGAGCTGTTTTTT. This codes for CASSPTSGSHSGELFF. The rearrangement uses TRBV7-9 and TRBJ2-2; TRBD2 aligns across 12 bases. Germline CDR1 and CDR2: SEHNR and FQNEAQ (reference sequence). The CDR3 contains 16 residues. V shed 5 bases and J 7 bases; nucleotides not matched to a gene: 8.

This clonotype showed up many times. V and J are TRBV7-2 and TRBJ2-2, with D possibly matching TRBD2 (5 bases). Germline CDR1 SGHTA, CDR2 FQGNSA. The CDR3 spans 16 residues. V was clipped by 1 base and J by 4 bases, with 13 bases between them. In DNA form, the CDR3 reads TGTGCCAGCAGCTTAGTGGCGGGCACCCCCACCGGGGAGCTGTTTTTT. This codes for CASSLVAGTPTGELFF. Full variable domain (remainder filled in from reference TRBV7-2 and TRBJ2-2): GAGVSQSPSNKVTEKGKDVELRCDPISGHTALYWYRQSLGQGLEFLIYFQGNSAPDKSGLPSDRFSAERTGGSVSTLTIQRTQQEDSAVYLCASSLVAGTPTGELFFGEGSRLTVL.

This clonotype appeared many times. The chain's CDR3 is CASSQDRTFNTEAFF. The CDR3 DNA reads as TGCGCCAGCAGCCAAGACAGGACCTTTAACACTGAAGCTTTCTTT. V gene TRBV4-3 combines with J gene TRBJ1-1; D is unresolved. The germline V gene encodes CDR1 LGHNA and CDR2 YSLEER. The CDR3 runs 15 residues. V shed 0 bases and J shed 2 bases, with 10 bases lying between them.

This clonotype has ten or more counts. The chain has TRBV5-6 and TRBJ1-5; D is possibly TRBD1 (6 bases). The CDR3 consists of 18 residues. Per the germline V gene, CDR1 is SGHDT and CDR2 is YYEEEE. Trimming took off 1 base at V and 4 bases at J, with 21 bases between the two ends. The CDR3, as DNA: TGTGCCAGCAGCTTGTACCTATCGGGGGCGCTAGGGAATCAGCCCCAGCATTTT. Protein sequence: CASSLYLSGALGNQPQHF. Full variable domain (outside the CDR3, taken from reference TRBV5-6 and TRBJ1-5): DAGVTQSPTHLIKTRGQQVTLRCSPKSGHDTVSWYQQALGQGPQFIFQYYEEEERQRGNFPDRFSGHQFPNYSSELNVNALLLGDSALYLCASSLYLSGALGNQPQHFGDGTRLSIL.

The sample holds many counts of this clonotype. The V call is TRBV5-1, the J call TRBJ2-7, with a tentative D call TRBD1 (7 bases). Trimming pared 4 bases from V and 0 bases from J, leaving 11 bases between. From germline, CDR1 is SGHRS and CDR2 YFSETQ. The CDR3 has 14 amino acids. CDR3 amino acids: CASSTRGASYEQYF. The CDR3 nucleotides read TGCGCCAGCAGCACCAGGGGGGCCTCCTACGAGCAGTACTTC. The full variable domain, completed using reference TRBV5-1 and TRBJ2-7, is KAGVTQTPRYLIKTRGQQVTLSCSPISGHRSVSWYQQTPGQGLQFLFEYFSETQRNKGNFPGRFSGRQFSNSRSEMNVSTLELGDSALYLCASSTRGASYEQYFGPGTRLTVT.

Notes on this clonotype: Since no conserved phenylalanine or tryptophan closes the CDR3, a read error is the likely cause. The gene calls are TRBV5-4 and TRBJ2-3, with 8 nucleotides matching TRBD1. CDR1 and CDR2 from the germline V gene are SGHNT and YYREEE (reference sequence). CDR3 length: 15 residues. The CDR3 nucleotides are TGCGCCAGCAGCTTGGACAGGGACCTCACAGATACGCAGTATCTT. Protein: CASSLDRDLTDTQYL.